These T cell receptor beta chains were read from a single sample in a study of T cells expressing NK-cell markers. Reprocessing the 5' RACE reads, TCRdb reports a single entry for every CDR3 protein and omits DNA. Its clone listing holds 350,000 to 400,000 distinct CDR3 sequences. Sequencing was done on a sample of blood T cells: a sorted CD56 or NKG2C T cell subset, CD4+ or CD8+ T cells, or bulk PBMC T cells (not recorded which). These receptors were collected from a woman aged 45 to 65 in good health. Each CDR3 is given with its conserved first and last residue.

j_gene	v_gene	CDR3aa
TRBJ2-2	TRBV2	CASTGIAGSGNGELFF
TRBJ2-2	TRBV6-2/TRBV6-3	CASSYSSPRGRRTGELFF
TRBJ2-1	TRBV14	CASSPAGLAAGGEQFF
TRBJ2-1	TRBV10-3	CAIRPRGTNYNEQFF
TRBJ2-7	TRBV27	CASSRERSEYEQYF
TRBJ2-3	TRBV29-1	CSVENRRILSDTQYF
TRBJ2-2	TRBV5-1	CASSLGGGTQNTGELFF
TRBJ2-4	TRBV14	CASSQARSLAKNIQYF
TRBJ2-7	TRBV10-3	CAISESIATGGKEYF
TRBJ1-1	TRBV29-1	CSVIPGGVLNTEAFF
TRBJ1-1	TRBV4-2	CASRRKAEAFF
TRBJ2-3	TRBV7-8	CASSPREGRVTDTQYF
TRBJ1-1	TRBV7-9	CASTRGGSEAFF
TRBJ2-3	TRBV10-3	CAIRHLGGTDTQYF
TRBJ1-4	TRBV12-3/TRBV12-4	CASSLFAGGNEKLFF
TRBJ1-1	TRBV7-8	CASSPAGVGTEAFF
TRBJ2-2	TRBV12-3/TRBV12-4	CASRGTSPNGELFF
TRBJ2-1	TRBV20-1	CSAILAGGGNEQFF
TRBJ1-5	TRBV21-1	CASSPPGGGNQPQHF
TRBJ1-1	TRBV10-3	CAISESVGLGGDTEAFF
TRBJ2-1	TRBV11-3	CASSLDPPYTYNEQFF
TRBJ1-1	TRBV9	CASTRSPLDTEAFF
TRBJ2-1	TRBV14	CASSKTGPPPYNEQFF
TRBJ2-7	TRBV6-5	CASSYDSVDEQYF
TRBJ1-1	TRBV12-3/TRBV12-4	CASSPHRVMNTEAFF
TRBJ2-4	TRBV5-5	CASSLELIQGLDIQYF
TRBJ2-5	TRBV12-3/TRBV12-4	CASGGGTETQYF
TRBJ2-7	TRBV2	CASSEGRGSSYEQYF
TRBJ1-6	TRBV6-1	CASSETWGTPNSPLHF
TRBJ2-3	TRBV29-1	CSARTTQYTDTQYF
TRBJ2-1	TRBV19	CASTPVASNEQFF
TRBJ2-1	TRBV5-1	CASSSASGSLLHEQFF